This T cell receptor beta chain emerged from a study of T cell responses to AZD1222 COVID-19 vaccine. Assay used: immunoSEQ multiplex PCR; TCRdb lists only in-frame clones, some missing. This sample has 150,000 or so clones, with 85% to 95% found just once. Germline loops: CDR1 KGHSH, CDR2 LQKENI. The germline V and J ends were trimmed by 5 bases and 3 bases, with 14 bases remaining between them. The length of the CDR3 is 14 residues. V usage is TRBV18 and J usage is TRBJ2-7; TRBD1 might be the D (6 bases). Material: peripheral blood, obtained on day 0 of AZD1222 vaccination. This TCR came from an adult in good health. CDR3 sequence reads: CASSIRQEDYEQYF. CDR3 nucleotide sequence: TGTGCCAGCTCAATTAGACAGGAGGACTACGAGCAGTACTTC.